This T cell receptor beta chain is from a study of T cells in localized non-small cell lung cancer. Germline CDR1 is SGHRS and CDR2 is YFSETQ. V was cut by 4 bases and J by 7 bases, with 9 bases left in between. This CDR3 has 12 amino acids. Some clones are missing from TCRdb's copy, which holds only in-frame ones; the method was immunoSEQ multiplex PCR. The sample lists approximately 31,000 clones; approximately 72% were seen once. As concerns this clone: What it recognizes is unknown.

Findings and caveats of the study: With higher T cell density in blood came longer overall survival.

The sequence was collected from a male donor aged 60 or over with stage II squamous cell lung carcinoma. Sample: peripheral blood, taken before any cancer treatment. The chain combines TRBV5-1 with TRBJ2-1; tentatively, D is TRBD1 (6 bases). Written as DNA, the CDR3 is TGCGCCAGCAGCACCAGGGGTAATGAGCAGTTCTTC. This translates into CASSTRGNEQFF. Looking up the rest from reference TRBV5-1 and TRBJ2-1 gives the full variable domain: KAGVTQTPRYLIKTRGQQVTLSCSPISGHRSVSWYQQTPGQGLQFLFEYFSETQRNKGNFPGRFSGRQFSNSRSEMNVSTLELGDSALYLCASSTRGNEQFFGPGTRLTVL.